Listed here is a single T cell receptor beta chain. The antigen is unknown. Noted time point: persistent/refractory GD, antithyroid drugs over 5 years with positive TRAb. PBMC RNA served as the TCR library source. Recruitment took place at an endocrinology department in Xi'an, China. This sample was included in a study of regulatory T cells in long-lasting Graves disease. Study-level points and caveats: Under persistent disease, TRBV28, TRBJ1-2 and TRBJ2-5 were used preferentially. Persistent patients shared some 2,500 public clonotypes among themselves. Newly diagnosed patients shared fewer, at under 1,000. Persistent Graves' patients showed less TCR diversity than newly diagnosed ones.

The germline V gene has CDR1 GTSNPN and CDR2 SVGIG (reference sequence). The CDR3 runs to 16 residues. V shed 1 base, J shed 2 bases, and the junction held 8 bases outside the gene matches. To make TCR beta libraries, researchers used iRepertoire HTBI primers and Arm-PCR of CDR3 regions. TCRdb reanalysed the multiplex PCR reads using MiXCR and keeps one entry per CDR3 protein. This table has roughly 470,000 distinct CDR3 sequences, less than 25% appearing once. The rearrangement links TRBV30 to TRBJ1-5; 7 nucleotides align to TRBD1. The sequence derives from a female donor with Graves disease. Sequencing was performed on peripheral blood mononuclear cells (PBMCs), taken when the disease was refractory, from a patient treated with antithyroid drugs. The CDR3 loop is CAWSAETGFGNQPQHF. The CDR3 DNA follows: TGTGCCTGGAGTGCCGAGACAGGGTTCGGCAATCAGCCCCAGCATTTT.